This T cell receptor (beta chain) stems from a study of beta chain features in type 1 diabetes. Broader study findings: At VDJ recombination sites, type 1 diabetes patients had fewer insertions and more deleted nucleotides.

Worth noting for this clone: Its target is unknown.

CDR1 and CDR2 from the germline V gene are SSHAT and FNYEAQ (reference sequence). The CDR3 length is 13 residues. V lost 1 base and J 5 bases, leaving 8 bases between the germline ends. Sequencing targeted expressed TCRB transcripts, as all isolated RNA had been reverse transcribed. Sequenced by immunoSEQ multiplex PCR; TCRdb stores in-frame clones only, minus some. Of about 150,000 clones listed, approximately 8.1% are singletons. This sequence originates from a man aged 18 to 30 in good health. The V and J genes are TRBV7-7 and TRBJ2-5; weak D call: TRBD2 (6 bases). Sequencing was done on a sample of central memory CD4+ T cells from blood. The CDR3 DNA reads TGTGCCAGCAGCTTAGATGGGGGGGAGACCCAGTACTTC. Protein: CASSLDGGETQYF.